This TCR beta chain emerged from a study of sequential checkpoint blockade in melanoma. The overall study: Patients were randomized 1:1 to nivolumab-then-ipilimumab or ipilimumab-then-nivolumab first-line. Each arm's sequence ended with maintenance nivolumab.

V lost 7 bases and J lost 3, with 10 bases in between. CDR1 is SNHLY and CDR2 is FYNNEI in the germline V gene. This CDR3 has 12 amino acids. Profiled with immunoSEQ multiplex PCR; TCRdb holds only in-frame clones, not every one. The sample consists of 13,000 or so clones, 50% to 55% of them appearing once. Treatment defined: randomized to nivolumab then ipilimumab (arm A) or the reverse (arm B). Patients had received no earlier DNA-damaging chemotherapy. Live CD3+CD8+ CD19− CD56− cells were sorted from PBMCs. The sequencing used CD8+ T cells sorted from blood (inferred from file names), collected from a patient given nivolumab and ipilimumab in sequence. The TCR originated in a human donor with melanoma. V and J are TRBV2 and TRBJ2-7, with a weak D call TRBD2 (5 bases). The CDR3 bases are TGTGCCAGCAAGAGCGGTGTCTACGAGCAGTACTTC. It specifies CASKSGVYEQYF.